This TCR beta chain appears in the sequencing data of a study of blood T cell repertoires in COVID-19. Study information: Acute and convalescent COVID-19 specimens originated in the United States, Italy and Spain.

Trimming cost V 6 bases and J 3 bases; bases outside gene matches: 8. Germline V gene sequence: CDR1 MNHEY, CDR2 SVGAGI. This CDR3 has 14 residues. TCRdb's table, derived via immunoSEQ multiplex PCR, lists solely in-frame clones and lacks some. The repertoire has roughly 220,000 clones, roughly 89% of them found once; the top ten carry about 14%. The chain links TRBV6-5 to TRBJ2-7; 7 nucleotides agree with TRBD1. The receptor comes from a man younger than 40 who had been exposed to COVID-19. What was sequenced was PBMCs or T cells enriched from blood (not recorded which). In DNA, the CDR3 is TGTGCCAGCAGAAGGGGGCCTCAGGGCTACGAGCAGTACTTC. Its translation: CASRRGPQGYEQYF.